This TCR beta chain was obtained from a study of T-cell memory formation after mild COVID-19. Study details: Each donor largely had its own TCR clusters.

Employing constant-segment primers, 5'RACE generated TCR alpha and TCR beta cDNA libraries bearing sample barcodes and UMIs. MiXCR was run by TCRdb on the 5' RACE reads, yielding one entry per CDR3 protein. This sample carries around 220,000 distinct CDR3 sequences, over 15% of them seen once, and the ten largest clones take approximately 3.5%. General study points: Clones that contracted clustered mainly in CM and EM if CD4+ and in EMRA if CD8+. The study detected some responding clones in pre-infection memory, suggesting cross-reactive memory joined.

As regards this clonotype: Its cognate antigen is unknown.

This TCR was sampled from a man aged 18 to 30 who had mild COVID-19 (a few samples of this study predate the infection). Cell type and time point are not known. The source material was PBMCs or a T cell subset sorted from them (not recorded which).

CDR3 protein: CASSQNRQDTQYF. CDR3 nucleotide sequence: TGTGCCAGCAGCCAAAACAGGCAAGATACGCAGTATTTT. The chain employs TRBV3-1 and TRBJ2-3, with D possibly matching TRBD1 (5 bases). The V end was cut by 2 bases, the J end by 5 bases, with 8 bases between. The CDR3 loop spans 13 amino acids. Germline values: CDR1 LGHDT, CDR2 YNNKEL (reference sequence).